This T cell receptor (beta chain) was observed in a study of T cell responses to AZD1222 COVID-19 vaccine. Study-level background: Investigators merged groups given second doses at roughly 4 or roughly 12 weeks.

Germline assignment: CDR1 SGHDT and CDR2 YYEEEE. The CDR3 totals 14 residues. Trimming cost V 0 bases and J 5 bases, with 12 bases left between them. Here immunoSEQ multiplex PCR was the method, and the copy in TCRdb shows in-frame clones only, minus some. The data hold about 150,000 clones, with around 90% observed a single time. The clonotype was recovered from an adult in good health. The source was peripheral blood, collected on day 0 of AZD1222 vaccination. This chain connects TRBV5-6 to TRBJ2-7, with D perhaps TRBD2 (6 bases). The DNA for the CDR3 is TGTGCCAGCAGCTTGGTCCCGGGCGGGGACGAGCAGTACTTC. Translation gives CASSLVPGGDEQYF.